The rows below give T cell receptor beta chains drawn from one sample of a study of blood T cell repertoires in COVID-19. Generated by immunoSEQ multiplex PCR, the TCRdb table keeps only in-frame clones and is missing some. The sample shows 150,000 to 200,000 clones, approximately 80% of them seen only once. Sequencing used PBMCs or T cells enriched from blood (not recorded which). The source is a middle-aged man who had recovered from COVID-19. Each CDR3 is given with its conserved first and last residue. D genes are given only for firm matches. A row's size may be missing; if present it is once, few, many or a size class.

D gene | J gene | V gene | clone size | CDR3 protein | CDR3 DNA
TRBD2 | TRBJ2-3 | TRBV5-1 | NA | CASSRRLAGGGDTQYF | TGCGCCAGCAGCCGGAGACTAGCGGGGGGTGGAGATACGCAGTATTTT
NA | TRBJ1-1 | TRBV11-2 | once | CASSLEPGLGTEAFF | TGTGCCAGCAGCTTAGAGCCAGGGTTGGGCACTGAAGCTTTCTTT
NA | TRBJ2-2 | TRBV4-2 | NA | CASSPLLGANTGELFF | TGTGCCAGCAGCCCCCTCCTAGGGGCTAACACCGGGGAGCTGTTTTTT
NA | TRBJ1-1 | TRBV5-1 | NA | CASSLETANTEAFF | TGCGCCAGCAGCTTGGAGACAGCGAACACTGAAGCTTTCTTT
TRBD1 | TRBJ2-3 | TRBV27 | NA | CASSYRGATDTQYF | TGTGCCAGCAGTTACAGGGGAGCCACAGATACGCAGTATTTT
NA | TRBJ1-5 | TRBV19 | NA | CASRTFGQSNQPQHF | TGTGCCAGTAGGACCTTCGGACAGAGCAATCAGCCCCAGCATTTT
NA | TRBJ1-1 | TRBV5-1 | NA | CASSQNTEAFF | TGCGCCAGCAGTCAGAACACTGAAGCTTTCTTT
TRBD1 | TRBJ2-5 | TRBV12-5 | NA | CASGLGQGAETQYF | TGTGCTAGTGGTTTGGGACAGGGGGCAGAGACCCAGTACTTC
TRBD2 | TRBJ2-3 | TRBV9 | NA | CASSVEGSGGAGTDTQYF | TGTGCCAGCAGCGTAGAGGGTAGCGGGGGGGCCGGCACAGATACGCAGTATTTT
TRBD1 | TRBJ1-1 | TRBV30 | NA | CAWSATASGGTEAFF | TGTGCCTGGAGTGCCACCGCATCAGGGGGCACTGAAGCTTTCTTT
TRBD1 | TRBJ2-7 | TRBV5-1 | NA | CASSLGGTGFYEQYF | TGCGCCAGCAGCTTGGGTGGGACAGGGTTCTACGAGCAGTACTTC
NA | TRBJ2-6 | TRBV5-6 | NA | CASSFSRGANVLTF | TGTGCCAGCAGCTTCTCCAGGGGGGCCAACGTCCTGACTTTC
NA | TRBJ2-7 | TRBV6-5 | NA | CASRGPQGNEQYF | TGTGCCAGCAGGGGACCACAGGGTAACGAGCAGTACTTC
NA | TRBJ1-2 | TRBV7-3 | few | CASSPGGVPSGYTF | TGTGCCAGCAGCCCGGGAGGGGTTCCGTCTGGCTACACCTTC
NA | TRBJ1-1 | TRBV21-1 | NA | CASSKVDREDAEAFF | TGTGCCAGCAGCAAAGTGGACAGGGAAGACGCTGAAGCTTTCTTT
NA | TRBJ1-2 | TRBV30 | NA | CAWSLFGQNYLNYGYTF | TGTGCCTGGAGCCTTTTCGGACAGAACTATTTAAACTATGGCTACACCTTC
TRBD1 | TRBJ1-1 | TRBV2 | few | CASGRTGGKSEAFF | TGTGCCAGCGGCAGGACAGGGGGCAAGTCTGAAGCTTTCTTT
TRBD1 | TRBJ2-3 | TRBV3-1/TRBV3-2 | NA | CASSKDRAHTDTQYF | TGTGCCAGCAGCAAGGACAGGGCCCACACAGATACGCAGTATTTT
TRBD1 | TRBJ2-5 | TRBV11-2 | NA | CASRLTGGETQYF | TGTGCCAGCAGGCTTACAGGGGGCGAGACCCAGTACTTC
NA | TRBJ1-5 | TRBV3-1/TRBV3-2 | NA | CASSHGERQPQHF | TGTGCCAGCAGCCACGGGGAACGCCAGCCCCAGCATTTT
NA | TRBJ2-1 | TRBV5-4 | NA | CASSLPGSGEQFF | TGTGCCAGCAGCTTACCGGGGAGCGGCGAGCAGTTCTTC
NA | TRBJ1-1 | TRBV2 | NA | CASSPRRVDTEAFF | TGTGCCAGCAGCCCCCGCAGGGTGGACACTGAAGCTTTCTTT
TRBD1 | TRBJ1-5 | TRBV9 | NA | CASSPGQGGYQPQHF | TGTGCCAGCAGCCCGGGACAGGGGGGATATCAGCCCCAGCATTTT
NA | TRBJ2-1 | TRBV18 | NA | CASSPAGSYNEQFF | TGTGCCAGCTCACCGGCGGGATCCTACAATGAGCAGTTCTTC
NA | TRBJ1-6 | TRBV6-5 | NA | CASSRGGSFYSPLHF | TGTGCCAGCAGCCGGGGGGGGAGTTTCTATTCACCCCTCCACTTT
TRBD2 | TRBJ2-5 | TRBV9 | NA | CASSVGTSGTQYF | TGTGCCAGCAGCGTAGGGACTAGCGGGACCCAGTACTTC
TRBD1 | TRBJ1-6 | TRBV9 | NA | CASSPRAGDRVAPLHF | TGTGCCAGCAGCCCCCGAGCGGGGGACAGGGTAGCACCCCTCCACTTT
NA | TRBJ1-2 | TRBV4-2 | NA | CASSQEMPGGGYGYTF | TGTGCCAGCAGCCAAGAAATGCCTGGGGGGGGATATGGCTACACCTTC
NA | TRBJ1-2 | TRBV4-1 | NA | CASSQTGSSSNYGYTF | TGCGCCAGCAGCCAAACAGGCAGCAGCTCCAACTATGGCTACACCTTC
NA | TRBJ1-3 | TRBV10-3 | NA | CAISAQLASGNTIYF | TGTGCCATCAGTGCACAGCTAGCATCTGGAAACACCATATATTTT
NA | TRBJ1-1 | TRBV30 | NA | CAWSVGEANTEAFF | TGTGCCTGGAGTGTGGGGGAGGCGAACACTGAAGCTTTCTTT
TRBD1 | TRBJ2-2 | TRBV11-2 | NA | CASSLVGGSTGELFF | TGTGCCAGCAGCTTAGTAGGGGGCAGCACCGGGGAGCTGTTTTTT
TRBD2 | TRBJ2-1 | TRBV7-2 | NA | CASSLHLAAYNEQFF | TGTGCCAGCAGCTTACACCTAGCGGCTTACAATGAGCAGTTCTTC
NA | TRBJ1-2 | TRBV29-1 | NA | CSVESPGGAYYGYTF | TGCAGCGTTGAATCGCCGGGAGGGGCCTATTATGGCTACACCTTC
NA | TRBJ2-7 | TRBV6-5 | few | CASRIRVWSYEQYF | TGTGCCAGCAGAATCCGGGTTTGGTCCTACGAGCAGTACTTC
NA | TRBJ1-2 | TRBV9 | NA | CASSVDSYANYGYTF | TGTGCCAGCAGCGTAGACTCGTATGCTAACTATGGCTACACCTTC
TRBD2 | TRBJ2-3 | TRBV5-1 | NA | CASSRLAGLSTDTQYF | TGCGCCAGCAGCAGACTAGCGGGGTTAAGCACAGATACGCAGTATTTT
NA | TRBJ2-3 | TRBV7-3 | NA | CASSPTLYSGTDTQYF | TGTGCCAGCAGCCCGACCCTATATAGCGGCACAGATACGCAGTATTTT
TRBD2 | TRBJ2-3 | TRBV7-3 | NA | CASSPTSGGAGDTQYF | TGTGCCAGCAGCCCGACAAGCGGGGGGGCAGGAGATACGCAGTATTTT
NA | TRBJ2-4 | TRBV6-5 | few | CASPDRWQNIQYF | TGTGCCAGTCCGGACAGATGGCAAAACATTCAGTACTTC
TRBD1 | TRBJ2-2 | TRBV2 | NA | CATYRGRFTGELFF | TGTGCCACCTACAGGGGTAGGTTCACCGGGGAGCTGTTTTTT
NA | TRBJ2-7 | TRBV27 | NA | CASSGGGPYEQYF | TGTGCCAGCAGTGGCGGCGGGCCTTACGAGCAGTACTTC
TRBD1 | TRBJ2-1 | TRBV9 | few | CASSARQGSYNEQFF | TGTGCCAGCAGCGCACGACAGGGAAGCTACAATGAGCAGTTCTTC
TRBD2 | TRBJ2-3 | TRBV5-1 | NA | CASSLVVTTSGDTQYF | TGCGCCAGCAGCTTGGTAGTCACGACTAGCGGAGATACGCAGTATTTT
TRBD1 | TRBJ2-3 | TRBV7-9 | NA | CASSLARTGQGAADTQYF | TGTGCCAGCAGCTTAGCGAGGACAGGACAGGGGGCCGCAGATACGCAGTATTTT
TRBD2 | TRBJ2-7 | TRBV12-3/TRBV12-4 | NA | CACRTGGRYEQYF | TGTGCCTGCCGAACCGGGGGGAGGTACGAGCAGTACTTC
NA | TRBJ1-1 | TRBV19 | NA | CATRGRTEAFF | TGTGCCACCCGGGGGAGGACTGAAGCTTTCTTT
NA | TRBJ1-6 | TRBV2 | NA | CASSGSGGNSPLHF | TGTGCCAGCAGTGGTTCTGGGGGGAATTCACCCCTCCACTTT
TRBD1 | TRBJ1-5 | TRBV6-5 | NA | CASISGTASNQPQHF | TGTGCCAGCATTAGCGGGACAGCTAGCAATCAGCCCCAGCATTTT
NA | TRBJ1-5 | TRBV13 | NA | CASSFGQGGKPQHF | TGTGCCAGCAGCTTCGGCCAGGGAGGTAAGCCCCAGCATTTT
NA | TRBJ1-1 | TRBV30 | NA | CAWSVSGTEAFF | TGTGCCTGGAGTGTGTCGGGCACTGAAGCTTTCTTT
NA | TRBJ2-2 | TRBV7-6 | NA | CASSSTNGVLSGELFF | TGTGCCAGCAGCTCCACGAACGGGGTTTTGTCCGGGGAGCTGTTTTTT
NA | TRBJ2-3 | TRBV20-1 | NA | CSAGAWTRGPEYSTDTQYF | TGCAGTGCTGGTGCTTGGACGCGGGGGCCCGAGTATAGCACAGATACGCAGTATTTT
NA | TRBJ2-6 | TRBV15 | NA | CATSRRFGGEWDGANVLTF | TGTGCCACCAGCAGACGTTTCGGGGGTGAATGGGATGGGGCCAACGTCCTGACTTTC
NA | TRBJ2-2 | TRBV19 | NA | CASRQPNRVTGELFF | TGTGCCAGCCGCCAACCCAACAGGGTAACCGGGGAGCTGTTTTTT
TRBD2 | TRBJ2-3 | TRBV4-2 | NA | CASSQVSGGAGTDTQYF | TGTGCCAGCAGCCAAGTCTCGGGGGGGGCGGGGACAGATACGCAGTATTTT
NA | TRBJ1-2 | TRBV19 | NA | CASSIVGARYGYTF | TGTGCCAGTAGTATAGTGGGGGCACGCTATGGCTACACCTTC
NA | TRBJ1-2 | TRBV11-1 | NA | CASSPTGDGYTF | TGTGCCAGCAGTCCGACAGGCGATGGCTACACCTTC
NA | TRBJ1-3 | TRBV14 | once | CASSQDDTGGNTIYF | TGTGCCAGCAGCCAAGATGACACGGGAGGAAACACCATATATTTT
NA | TRBJ1-1 | TRBV7-9 | NA | CASSLEQGFFTEAFF | TGTGCCAGCAGCTTGGAGCAGGGGTTTTTCACTGAAGCTTTCTTT